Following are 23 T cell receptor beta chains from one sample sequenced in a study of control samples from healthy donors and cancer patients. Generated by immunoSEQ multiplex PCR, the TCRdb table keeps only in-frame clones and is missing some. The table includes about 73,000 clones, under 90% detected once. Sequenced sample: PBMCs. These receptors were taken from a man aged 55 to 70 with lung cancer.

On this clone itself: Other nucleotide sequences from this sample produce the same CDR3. In nucleotides, the CDR3 is TGTGCCAGCAGCTTGGAAGGGAATGGGGGTCAGCCCCAGCATTTT. Translation gives CASSLEGNGGQPQHF. The chain combines TRBV5-5 with TRBJ1-5; TRBD1 is a possible D gene (5 bases). Germline CDR1 SGHKS, CDR2 YYEKEE (reference sequence). The ends were cut back, 0 bases at V and 6 bases at J, with 13 bases in the middle. CDR3 length: 15 amino acids.

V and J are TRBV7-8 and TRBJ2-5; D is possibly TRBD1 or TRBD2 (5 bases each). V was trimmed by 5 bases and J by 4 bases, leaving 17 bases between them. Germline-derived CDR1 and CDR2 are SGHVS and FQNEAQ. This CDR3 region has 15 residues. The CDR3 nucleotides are TGTGCCAGCAGCCCGGGACGGATCTTTGGAGAGACCCAGTACTTC. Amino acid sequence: CASSPGRIFGETQYF.

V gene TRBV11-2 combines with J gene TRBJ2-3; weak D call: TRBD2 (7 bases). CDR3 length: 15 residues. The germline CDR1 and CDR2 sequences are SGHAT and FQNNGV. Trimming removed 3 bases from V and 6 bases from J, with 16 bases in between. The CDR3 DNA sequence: TGTGCCAGCAGCTTGGGGGGGGGCCTGAGCGATACGCAGTATTTT. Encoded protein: CASSLGGGLSDTQYF.

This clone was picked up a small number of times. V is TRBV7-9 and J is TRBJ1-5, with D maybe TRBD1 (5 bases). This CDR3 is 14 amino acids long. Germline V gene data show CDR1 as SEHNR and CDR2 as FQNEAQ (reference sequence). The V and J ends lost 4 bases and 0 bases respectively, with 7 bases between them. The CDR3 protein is CASSSGFSNQPQHF. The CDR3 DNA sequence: TGTGCCAGCAGCTCAGGGTTTAGCAATCAGCCCCAGCATTTT.

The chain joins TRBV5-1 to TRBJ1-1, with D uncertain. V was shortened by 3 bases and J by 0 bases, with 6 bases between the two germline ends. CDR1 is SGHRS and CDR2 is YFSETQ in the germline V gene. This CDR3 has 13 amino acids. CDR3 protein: CASSSLMNTEAFF. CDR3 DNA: TGCGCCAGCAGCTCACTCATGAACACTGAAGCTTTCTTT.

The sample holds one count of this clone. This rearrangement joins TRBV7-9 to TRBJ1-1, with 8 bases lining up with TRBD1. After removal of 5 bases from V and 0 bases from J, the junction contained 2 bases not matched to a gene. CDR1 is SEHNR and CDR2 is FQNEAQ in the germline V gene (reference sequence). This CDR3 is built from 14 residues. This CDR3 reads CASSLQGVNTEAFF. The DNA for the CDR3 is TGTGCCAGCAGCCTACAGGGGGTGAACACTGAAGCTTTCTTT.

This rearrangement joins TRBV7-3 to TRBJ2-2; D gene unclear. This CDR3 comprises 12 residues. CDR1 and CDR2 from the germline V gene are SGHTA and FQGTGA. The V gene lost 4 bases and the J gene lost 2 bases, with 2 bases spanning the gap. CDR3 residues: CASSSNTGELFF. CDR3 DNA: TGTGCCAGCAGCTCCAACACCGGGGAGCTGTTTTTT.

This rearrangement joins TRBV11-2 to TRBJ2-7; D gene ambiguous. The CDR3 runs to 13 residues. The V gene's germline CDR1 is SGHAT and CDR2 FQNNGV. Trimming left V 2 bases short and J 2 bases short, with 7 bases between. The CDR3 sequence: CASSLRTAYEQYF. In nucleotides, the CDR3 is TGTGCCAGCAGCTTAAGGACCGCCTACGAGCAGTACTTC.

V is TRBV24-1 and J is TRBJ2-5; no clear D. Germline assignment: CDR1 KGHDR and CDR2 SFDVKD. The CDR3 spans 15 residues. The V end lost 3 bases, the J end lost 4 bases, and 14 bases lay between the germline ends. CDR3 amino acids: CATSDPGKRLETQYF. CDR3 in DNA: TGTGCCACCAGTGATCCCGGCAAAAGGTTAGAGACCCAGTACTTC.

CDR3 in amino acids: CASSYSDSYGYTF. CDR3 nucleotides: TGTGCCAGCAGTTACTCTGACAGCTATGGCTACACCTTC. The V and J genes are TRBV6-2 or TRBV6-3 and TRBJ1-2; TRBD1 might be the D (5 bases). In germline, CDR1 is MNHEY, CDR2 SVGEGT. This CDR3 region has 13 residues. V was pared by 0 bases and J by 4 bases, with 6 bases between.

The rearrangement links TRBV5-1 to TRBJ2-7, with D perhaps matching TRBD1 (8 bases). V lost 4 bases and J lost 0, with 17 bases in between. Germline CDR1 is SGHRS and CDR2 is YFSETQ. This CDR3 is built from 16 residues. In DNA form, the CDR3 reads TGCGCCAGCAGCGCATTACAGGGGGGGAGCTCCTACGAGCAGTACTTC. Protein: CASSALQGGSSYEQYF. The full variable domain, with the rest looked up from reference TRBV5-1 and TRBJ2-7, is KAGVTQTPRYLIKTRGQQVTLSCSPISGHRSVSWYQQTPGQGLQFLFEYFSETQRNKGNFPGRFSGRQFSNSRSEMNVSTLELGDSALYLCASSALQGGSSYEQYFGPGTRLTVT.

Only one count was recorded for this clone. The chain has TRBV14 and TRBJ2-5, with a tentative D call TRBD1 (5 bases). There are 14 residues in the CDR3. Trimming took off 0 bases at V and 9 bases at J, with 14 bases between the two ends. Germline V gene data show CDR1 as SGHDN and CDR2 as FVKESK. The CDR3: CASSQDARVKAQYF. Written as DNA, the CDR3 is TGTGCCAGCAGCCAAGACGCCAGGGTAAAGGCCCAGTACTTC.

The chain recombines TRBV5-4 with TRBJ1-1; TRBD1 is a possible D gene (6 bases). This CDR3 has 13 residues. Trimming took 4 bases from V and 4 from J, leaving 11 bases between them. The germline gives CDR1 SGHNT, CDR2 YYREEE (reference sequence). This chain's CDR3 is CASSKNRATEAFF. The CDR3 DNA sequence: TGTGCCAGCAGCAAGAACAGGGCCACTGAAGCTTTCTTT.

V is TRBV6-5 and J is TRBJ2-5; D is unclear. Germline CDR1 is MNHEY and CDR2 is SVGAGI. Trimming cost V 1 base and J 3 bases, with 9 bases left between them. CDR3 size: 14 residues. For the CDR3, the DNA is TGTGCCAGCAGTTACTTCGGCGGAAAAGAGACCCAGTACTTC. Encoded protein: CASSYFGGKETQYF.

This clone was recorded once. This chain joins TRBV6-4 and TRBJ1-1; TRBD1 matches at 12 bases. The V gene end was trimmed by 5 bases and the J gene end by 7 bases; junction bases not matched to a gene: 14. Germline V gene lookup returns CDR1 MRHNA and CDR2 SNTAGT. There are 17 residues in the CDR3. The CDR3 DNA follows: TGTGCCAGCAGTCTGGGACCGGGACAGGGGGCAGGTGGTGAAGCTTTCTTT. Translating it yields CASSLGPGQGAGGEAFF.

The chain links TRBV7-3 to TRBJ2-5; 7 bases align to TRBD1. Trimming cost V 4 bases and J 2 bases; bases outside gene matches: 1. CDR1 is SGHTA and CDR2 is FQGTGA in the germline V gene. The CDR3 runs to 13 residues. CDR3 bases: TGTGCCAGCAGCTCGGACAGGCAAGAGACCCAGTACTTC. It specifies CASSSDRQETQYF.

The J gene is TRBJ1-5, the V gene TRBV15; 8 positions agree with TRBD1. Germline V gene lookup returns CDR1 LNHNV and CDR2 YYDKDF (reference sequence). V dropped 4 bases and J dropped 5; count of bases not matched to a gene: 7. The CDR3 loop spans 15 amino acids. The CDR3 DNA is TGTGCCACCAGCACAGAGCAGGGGGCTCATCAGCCCCAGCATTTT. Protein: CATSTEQGAHQPQHF.

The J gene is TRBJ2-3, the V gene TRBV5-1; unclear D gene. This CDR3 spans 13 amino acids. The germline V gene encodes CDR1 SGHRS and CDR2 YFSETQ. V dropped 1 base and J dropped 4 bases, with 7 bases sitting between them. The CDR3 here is CASSLPPADTQYF. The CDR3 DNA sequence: TGCGCCAGCAGCTTGCCCCCCGCAGATACGCAGTATTTT.

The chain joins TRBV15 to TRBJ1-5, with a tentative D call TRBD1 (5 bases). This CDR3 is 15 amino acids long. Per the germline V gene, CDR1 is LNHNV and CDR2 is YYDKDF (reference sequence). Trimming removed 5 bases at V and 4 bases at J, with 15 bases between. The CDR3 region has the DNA TGTGCCACCAGCTCTCGAGGCAGGGTTAATCAGCCCCAGCATTTT. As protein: CATSSRGRVNQPQHF.

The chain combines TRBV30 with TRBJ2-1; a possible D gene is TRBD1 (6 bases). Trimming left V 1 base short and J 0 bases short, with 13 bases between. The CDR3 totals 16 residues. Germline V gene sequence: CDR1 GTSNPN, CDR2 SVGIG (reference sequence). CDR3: CAWSAKDSSSYNEQFF. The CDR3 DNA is TGTGCCTGGAGTGCAAAGGACAGTAGCTCCTACAATGAGCAGTTCTTC.

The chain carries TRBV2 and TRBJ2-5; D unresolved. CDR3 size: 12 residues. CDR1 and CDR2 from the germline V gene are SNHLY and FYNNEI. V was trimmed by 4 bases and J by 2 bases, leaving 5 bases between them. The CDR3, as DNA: TGTGCCAGCAGTGGCAGGCAAGAGACCCAGTACTTC. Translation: CASSGRQETQYF.

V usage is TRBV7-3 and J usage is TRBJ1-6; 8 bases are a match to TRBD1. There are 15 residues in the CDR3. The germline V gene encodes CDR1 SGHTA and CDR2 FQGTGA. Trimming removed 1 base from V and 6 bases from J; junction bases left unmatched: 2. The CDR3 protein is CASSLNRGSNSPLHF. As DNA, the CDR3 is TGTGCCAGCAGCTTAAACAGGGGGAGTAATTCACCCCTCCACTTT.

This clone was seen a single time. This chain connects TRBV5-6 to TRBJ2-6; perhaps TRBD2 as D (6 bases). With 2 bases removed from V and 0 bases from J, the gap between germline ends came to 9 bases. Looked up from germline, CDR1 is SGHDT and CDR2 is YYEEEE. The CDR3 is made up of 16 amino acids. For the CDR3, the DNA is TGTGCCAGCAGCTTTTACGGGGGCTCTGGGGCCAACGTCCTGACTTTC. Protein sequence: CASSFYGGSGANVLTF.